A selection of T cell receptor beta chains follows, all from one sample in a study of CD8+ T cells in alopecia areata. TCRdb keeps only in-frame clones here, not all; method: immunoSEQ multiplex PCR. The sample yields 170,000 or so clones, roughly 65% seen once. Sequencing used CD4+ T cells sorted from blood, obtained at week 0. These receptors originate from a human donor with alopecia areata. CDR3s include the opening cysteine and the closing phenylalanine or tryptophan. D genes are given only for firm matches. A row's size may be missing; if present it is once, few, many or a size class.

size | J | V | D | CDR3 | DNA
once | TRBJ1-1 | TRBV19 | - | CASSSPPGTEAFF | TGTGCCAGTAGCAGTCCCCCGGGGACTGAAGCTTTCTTT
- | TRBJ1-6 | TRBV30 | - | CAWSGERNSPLHF | TGTGCCTGGTCAGGGGAGAGGAATTCACCCCTCCACTTT
- | TRBJ2-1 | TRBV29-1 | TRBD1 | CSVEDRGSYNEQFF | TGCAGCGTCGAGGACAGGGGCTCCTACAATGAGCAGTTCTTC
- | TRBJ2-1 | TRBV2 | - | CASSDHNEQFF | TGTGCCAGCAGTGACCACAATGAGCAGTTCTTC
- | TRBJ1-1 | TRBV5-6 | - | CASTNPDREAFF | TGTGCCAGCACCAATCCGGACAGAGAAGCTTTCTTT
- | TRBJ1-5 | TRBV30 | - | CAWSVRGNQPQHF | TGTGCCTGGAGTGTAAGAGGCAATCAGCCCCAGCATTTT
few | TRBJ2-3 | TRBV5-6 | - | CASSLATDTQYF | TGTGCCAGCAGCTTGGCGACAGATACGCAGTATTTT
- | TRBJ1-6 | TRBV27 | TRBD1 | CASSPRDRVDSPLHF | TGTGCCAGCAGTCCCCGGGACAGGGTGGATTCACCCCTCCACTTT
few | TRBJ2-2 | TRBV9 | - | CASSVLAAGAGTGELFF | TGTGCCAGCAGCGTCTTGGCGGCGGGGGCCGGCACCGGGGAGCTGTTTTTT
- | TRBJ2-3 | TRBV30 | - | CAWSVGGDTQYF | TGTGCCTGGAGTGTAGGAGGAGATACGCAGTATTTT
few | TRBJ2-3 | TRBV7-8 | TRBD1 | CASSPQGNTQYF | TGTGCCAGCAGCCCACAGGGGAATACGCAGTATTTT
once | TRBJ1-1 | TRBV14 | - | CASSPGPLNTEAFF | TGTGCCAGCAGCCCGGGACCGCTGAACACTGAAGCTTTCTTT
- | TRBJ2-5 | TRBV12-5 | - | CASGFGETQYF | TGTGCTAGTGGTTTCGGGGAGACCCAGTACTTC
- | TRBJ1-2 | TRBV29-1 | TRBD1 | CSVETGGSYTF | TGCAGCGTTGAAACAGGGGGGAGCTACACCTTC
few | TRBJ2-7 | TRBV30 | - | CAWSVGGGEQYF | TGTGCCTGGAGTGTCGGGGGAGGCGAGCAGTACTTC
few | TRBJ1-2 | TRBV4-3 | - | CASSQDSHAGTYGYTF | TGCGCCAGCAGCCAAGATTCGCACGCCGGCACCTATGGCTACACCTTC
- | TRBJ1-6 | TRBV27 | - | CASSQRSSPLHF | TGTGCCAGCAGTCAACGGTCCTCACCCCTCCACTTT
- | TRBJ1-4 | TRBV6-5 | - | CASRQAVGELFF | TGTGCCAGCAGACAGGCCGTGGGTGAACTGTTTTTT
- | TRBJ2-7 | TRBV4-2 | TRBD2 | CASSQDRSGGAGEQYF | TGTGCCAGCAGCCAAGATCGTAGCGGGGGGGCCGGCGAGCAGTACTTC
few | TRBJ1-2 | TRBV28 | - | CASSPSGGQLRGYTF | TGTGCCAGCAGCCCCTCGGGGGGGCAGCTCAGGGGCTACACCTTC
- | TRBJ1-1 | TRBV30 | - | CAWSVPPMNTEAFF | TGTGCCTGGAGTGTACCTCCGATGAACACTGAAGCTTTCTTT
- | TRBJ2-3 | TRBV29-1 | - | CSVDTTGTDTQYF | TGCAGCGTTGACACTACGGGAACAGATACGCAGTATTTT
- | TRBJ2-1 | TRBV29-1 | - | CSAVGGERGSYNEQFF | TGCAGCGCTGTGGGGGGTGAGAGGGGCTCCTACAATGAGCAGTTCTTC
- | TRBJ2-5 | TRBV5-6 | - | CASSSRETQYF | TGTGCCAGCAGCTCAAGGGAGACCCAGTACTTC
- | TRBJ2-1 | TRBV29-1 | - | CSGGQTGDEQFF | TGCAGCGGCGGGCAGACGGGGGATGAGCAGTTCTTC
- | TRBJ1-4 | TRBV10-3 | - | CAIAERQTNEKLFF | TGTGCCATAGCGGAGAGACAGACTAATGAAAAACTGTTTTTT
- | TRBJ1-2 | TRBV10-3 | - | CAIGQGGEGYTF | TGTGCCATCGGGCAGGGCGGTGAGGGCTACACCTTC
- | TRBJ2-5 | TRBV18 | - | CASSPKQETQYF | TGTGCCAGCTCACCAAAACAAGAGACCCAGTACTTC
few | TRBJ2-7 | TRBV2 | TRBD1 | CASSDRTGFSYEQYF | TGTGCCAGCAGCGACCGGACAGGCTTCTCCTACGAGCAGTACTTC
- | TRBJ2-2 | TRBV2 | - | CASSGVLQTGELFF | TGTGCCAGCAGTGGGGTGCTTCAAACCGGGGAGCTGTTTTTT
- | TRBJ2-3 | TRBV18 | TRBD2 | CASFPGLAGGTDTQYF | TGTGCCAGCTTCCCGGGACTAGCGGGGGGCACAGATACGCAGTATTTT
- | TRBJ1-6 | TRBV21-1 | - | CASSIRDRDHSPLHF | TGTGCCAGCAGCATCCGGGACAGGGATCATTCACCCCTCCACTTT
- | TRBJ2-7 | TRBV25-1 | - | CASSEGYEQYF | TGTGCCAGCAGTGAGGGTTACGAGCAGTACTTC
- | TRBJ2-5 | TRBV10-1 | - | CASSDTPRETQYF | TGCGCCAGCAGTGACACCCCCCGGGAGACCCAGTACTTC
once | TRBJ2-1 | TRBV29-1 | TRBD2 | CSVDTSGTYNEQFF | TGCAGCGTTGATACTAGCGGGACCTACAATGAGCAGTTCTTC
few | TRBJ2-4 | TRBV15 | - | CATSRDPGKNIQYF | TGTGCCACCAGCAGAGATCCGGGGAAAAACATTCAGTACTTC
few | TRBJ2-7 | TRBV7-9 | TRBD1 | CASSLEGQGPEQYF | TGTGCCAGCAGCTTAGAGGGACAGGGTCCCGAGCAGTACTTC
- | TRBJ2-1 | TRBV6-5 | - | CASSYPGEQFF | TGTGCCAGCAGTTACCCGGGTGAGCAGTTCTTC
- | TRBJ2-2 | TRBV5-1 | - | CASSLSVGGGELFF | TGCGCCAGCAGCTTAAGCGTTGGTGGCGGGGAGCTGTTTTTT
- | TRBJ2-1 | TRBV7-6 | - | CASSANLREWDEQFF | TGTGCCAGCAGCGCCAACCTCAGGGAGTGGGATGAGCAGTTCTTC
- | TRBJ2-2 | TRBV29-1 | TRBD1 | CSGARTGRTGELFF | TGCAGCGGGGCTAGGACAGGGCGGACCGGGGAGCTGTTTTTT
once | TRBJ2-6 | TRBV29-1 | - | CSVRPWDGANVLTF | TGCAGCGTTCGTCCCTGGGACGGGGCCAACGTCCTGACTTTC
few | TRBJ1-1 | TRBV7-8 | - | CASSSYKGVGTEAFF | TGTGCCAGCAGCTCGTACAAAGGGGTTGGCACTGAAGCTTTCTTT
few | TRBJ2-3 | TRBV29-1 | - | CSVGGTHTDTQYF | TGCAGCGTTGGTGGGACACACACAGATACGCAGTATTTT
- | TRBJ2-1 | TRBV25-1 | - | CASSDLVGEQFF | TGTGCCAGCAGTGATTTGGTTGGAGAGCAGTTCTTC
- | TRBJ2-3 | TRBV14 | - | CASSPSMDTQYF | TGTGCCAGCAGCCCCTCAATGGATACGCAGTATTTT
few | TRBJ2-5 | TRBV19 | TRBD1 | CASSTRTGQETQYF | TGTGCCAGTAGTACACGGACAGGCCAAGAGACCCAGTACTTC
- | TRBJ2-2 | TRBV7-2 | - | CASSWTVNTGELFF | TGTGCCAGCAGCTGGACAGTGAACACCGGGGAGCTGTTTTTT
- | TRBJ2-6 | TRBV30 | - | CAWRYSGANVLTF | TGTGCCTGGAGATATTCTGGGGCCAACGTCCTGACTTTC
- | TRBJ1-1 | TRBV29-1 | - | CSVDRAGTEAFF | TGCAGCGTTGACAGGGCGGGCACTGAAGCTTTCTTT